These 9 T cell receptor beta chains share one sample of origin, sequenced in a study of control samples from healthy donors and cancer patients (dated by TCRdb to 2018 to 2021). Libraries came from the immunoSEQ multiplex PCR assay. TCRdb limited this immuneACCESS table to in-frame rearrangements with V and J called. A share of clones is missing; checked studies link under half to unresolved V genes, and the rest is unexplained. The sample table records over 100,000 clones; 80% to 95% of these occur just once. The ten largest clones represent 5.5% to 7% of the sample. Source material: blood. All receptors come from a young man in good health.

This clone has only one observation. The gene calls are TRBV2 and TRBJ1-5; D may be TRBD1 (5 bases). The V gene's germline CDR1 is SNHLY and CDR2 FYNNEI. The V end was cut by 2 bases, the J end by 5 bases, with 7 bases between. The CDR3 contains 13 residues. CDR3 nucleotides: TGTGCCAGCAGTGAATGGGGGGATCAGCCCCAGCATTTT. Translating it yields CASSEWGDQPQHF.

This chain links TRBV6-2 or TRBV6-3 with TRBJ2-3; TRBD1 matches 7 bases. The CDR3 has 13 residues. Germline trimming cut 5 bases from V and 3 bases from J; bases unmatched to any gene: 2. Per germline, CDR1 MNHEY and CDR2 SVGEGT. CDR3 sequence reads: CASSGTETDTQYF. For the CDR3, the DNA is TGTGCCAGCAGTGGGACAGAGACAGATACGCAGTATTTT.

This chain uses TRBV5-4 with TRBJ2-5; D is undetermined. Looked up from germline, CDR1 is SGHNT and CDR2 is YYREEE (reference sequence). Trimming cost V 2 bases and J 3 bases, with 2 bases left between them. The CDR3 extends over 11 amino acids. This chain's CDR3 is CASSFKETQYF. Here the CDR3 DNA reads TGTGCCAGCAGCTTTAAAGAGACCCAGTACTTC.

V gene TRBV7-3 combines with J gene TRBJ2-5; TRBD1 is a possible D gene (7 bases). Germline CDR1 SGHTA, CDR2 FQGTGA. Trimming shortened V by 5 bases and J by 5 bases, and 18 bases separated the two germline ends. This CDR3 region has 15 residues. The CDR3 is CASSPGQAGRETQYF. CDR3 bases: TGTGCCAGCAGCCCCGGACAGGCGGGAAGGGAGACCCAGTACTTC.

This clone appeared a few times. This CDR3 reads CAISDRAYEQYF. CDR3 sequence (DNA): TGTGCCATCAGCGACAGGGCCTACGAGCAGTACTTC. The chain couples TRBV10-3 to TRBJ2-7; the match to TRBD1 covers 7 bases. There are 12 residues in the CDR3. Trimming cost V 6 bases and J 2 bases; bases outside gene matches: 1. Germline values: CDR1 ENHRY, CDR2 SYGVKD.

This chain links TRBV11-1 with TRBJ2-5, with a tentative D call TRBD1 (6 bases). Trimming shortened V by 1 base and J by 1 base, and 13 bases separated the two germline ends. CDR3 length equals 16 residues. The germline V gene has CDR1 SGHAT and CDR2 FQDESV (reference sequence). This CDR3 reads CASSLVSGTLQETQYF. The CDR3 DNA is TGTGCCAGCAGCTTAGTTTCCGGGACACTCCAAGAGACCCAGTACTTC.

The J gene is TRBJ1-1, the V gene TRBV25-1, with a tentative D call TRBD1 (6 bases). CDR3 size: 13 residues. Germline-derived CDR1 and CDR2 are MGHDK and SYGVNS. Trimming removed 8 bases at V and 7 bases at J, with 17 bases between. The CDR3 DNA sequence: TGTGCCAGCCGTGGTAATACAGGGTTTGAAGCTTTCTTT. It specifies CASRGNTGFEAFF.

The chain is built from TRBV4-1 and TRBJ1-1, with D unclear. Trimming shortened V by 1 base and J by 1 base, and 4 bases separated the two germline ends. Germline V gene sequence: CDR1 MGHRA, CDR2 YSYEKL. CDR3 length equals 13 residues. CDR3 amino acids: CASSQVENTEAFF. The CDR3 nucleotides are TGCGCCAGCAGCCAAGTGGAGAACACTGAAGCTTTCTTT.

V and J are TRBV11-3 and TRBJ2-1; TRBD2 is a possible D gene (7 bases). V lost 5 bases, J lost 2 bases, and 16 bases lay in between. CDR3 length: 16 amino acids. Germline values: CDR1 SGHNT, CDR2 YENEEA. The CDR3 region is CASSLGGVRPYNEQFF. CDR3 sequence (DNA): TGTGCCAGCAGCCTAGGGGGGGTGAGGCCCTACAATGAGCAGTTCTTC.